The table lists the clone carrying this T cell receptor (beta chain) with many counts. V was pared by 2 bases and J by 5 bases, with 6 bases between. The CDR3 spans 12 residues. This sample is drawn from a study of patients and donors after allogeneic stem cell transplantation. Each CDR3 protein is one row after TCRdb ran MiXCR on the RT-PCR reads. Among roughly 880,000 distinct CDR3 sequences, more than 15% were seen once, and the ten largest hold 5% to 7.5%. Source material: blood, either unsorted or a sorted T cell fraction (not recorded which). The chain carries TRBV12-3 or TRBV12-4 and TRBJ2-5; D gene ambiguous. This TCR was recovered from a human donor who was either an allogeneic HSCT recipient or a stem cell or donor lymphocyte infusion donor (not recorded which). It is not recorded whose cells these are; they may come from a transplant donor. CDR3 sequence: CASSLIGETQYF. In DNA form, the CDR3 reads TGTGCCAGCAGTTTAATCGGGGAGACCCAGTACTTC.